This TCR beta chain was identified during a study of vaccination effects on CD4 cells after COVID-19. It was after approximately 10 days of culture that CD4+ T cells were isolated. Participants were given two doses of BNT162b2 or mRNA-1273 vaccine. IL-2 medium supplanted half the medium on days 3 and 7. This clone was observed a few times. Antigen specificity is unknown. This CDR3 is also generated by other DNA sequences in the sample. Clones were read by immunoSEQ multiplex PCR, and TCRdb kept only the in-frame ones, dropping some. The sample lists under 55,000 clones, roughly two thirds occurring once. Broader study findings: Infection-derived and vaccine-derived clones contracted markedly late after vaccination. Convalescent patients in the study were few, and early post-infection timepoints were absent.

The receptor comes from a human donor who received a COVID-19 vaccine. Material: CD4+ T cells from PBMCs cultured without peptide, obtained after COVID-19 vaccination.

The CDR3 is CASSYGGGNQPQHF. Here the CDR3 DNA reads TGTGCCAGCAGTTACGGTGGGGGCAATCAGCCCCAGCATTTT. The chain joins TRBV6-2 or TRBV6-3 to TRBJ1-5, with D uncertain. This CDR3 spans 14 amino acids. Trimming removed 2 bases at V and 2 bases at J, with 7 bases between. From germline, CDR1 is MNHEY and CDR2 SVGEGT.